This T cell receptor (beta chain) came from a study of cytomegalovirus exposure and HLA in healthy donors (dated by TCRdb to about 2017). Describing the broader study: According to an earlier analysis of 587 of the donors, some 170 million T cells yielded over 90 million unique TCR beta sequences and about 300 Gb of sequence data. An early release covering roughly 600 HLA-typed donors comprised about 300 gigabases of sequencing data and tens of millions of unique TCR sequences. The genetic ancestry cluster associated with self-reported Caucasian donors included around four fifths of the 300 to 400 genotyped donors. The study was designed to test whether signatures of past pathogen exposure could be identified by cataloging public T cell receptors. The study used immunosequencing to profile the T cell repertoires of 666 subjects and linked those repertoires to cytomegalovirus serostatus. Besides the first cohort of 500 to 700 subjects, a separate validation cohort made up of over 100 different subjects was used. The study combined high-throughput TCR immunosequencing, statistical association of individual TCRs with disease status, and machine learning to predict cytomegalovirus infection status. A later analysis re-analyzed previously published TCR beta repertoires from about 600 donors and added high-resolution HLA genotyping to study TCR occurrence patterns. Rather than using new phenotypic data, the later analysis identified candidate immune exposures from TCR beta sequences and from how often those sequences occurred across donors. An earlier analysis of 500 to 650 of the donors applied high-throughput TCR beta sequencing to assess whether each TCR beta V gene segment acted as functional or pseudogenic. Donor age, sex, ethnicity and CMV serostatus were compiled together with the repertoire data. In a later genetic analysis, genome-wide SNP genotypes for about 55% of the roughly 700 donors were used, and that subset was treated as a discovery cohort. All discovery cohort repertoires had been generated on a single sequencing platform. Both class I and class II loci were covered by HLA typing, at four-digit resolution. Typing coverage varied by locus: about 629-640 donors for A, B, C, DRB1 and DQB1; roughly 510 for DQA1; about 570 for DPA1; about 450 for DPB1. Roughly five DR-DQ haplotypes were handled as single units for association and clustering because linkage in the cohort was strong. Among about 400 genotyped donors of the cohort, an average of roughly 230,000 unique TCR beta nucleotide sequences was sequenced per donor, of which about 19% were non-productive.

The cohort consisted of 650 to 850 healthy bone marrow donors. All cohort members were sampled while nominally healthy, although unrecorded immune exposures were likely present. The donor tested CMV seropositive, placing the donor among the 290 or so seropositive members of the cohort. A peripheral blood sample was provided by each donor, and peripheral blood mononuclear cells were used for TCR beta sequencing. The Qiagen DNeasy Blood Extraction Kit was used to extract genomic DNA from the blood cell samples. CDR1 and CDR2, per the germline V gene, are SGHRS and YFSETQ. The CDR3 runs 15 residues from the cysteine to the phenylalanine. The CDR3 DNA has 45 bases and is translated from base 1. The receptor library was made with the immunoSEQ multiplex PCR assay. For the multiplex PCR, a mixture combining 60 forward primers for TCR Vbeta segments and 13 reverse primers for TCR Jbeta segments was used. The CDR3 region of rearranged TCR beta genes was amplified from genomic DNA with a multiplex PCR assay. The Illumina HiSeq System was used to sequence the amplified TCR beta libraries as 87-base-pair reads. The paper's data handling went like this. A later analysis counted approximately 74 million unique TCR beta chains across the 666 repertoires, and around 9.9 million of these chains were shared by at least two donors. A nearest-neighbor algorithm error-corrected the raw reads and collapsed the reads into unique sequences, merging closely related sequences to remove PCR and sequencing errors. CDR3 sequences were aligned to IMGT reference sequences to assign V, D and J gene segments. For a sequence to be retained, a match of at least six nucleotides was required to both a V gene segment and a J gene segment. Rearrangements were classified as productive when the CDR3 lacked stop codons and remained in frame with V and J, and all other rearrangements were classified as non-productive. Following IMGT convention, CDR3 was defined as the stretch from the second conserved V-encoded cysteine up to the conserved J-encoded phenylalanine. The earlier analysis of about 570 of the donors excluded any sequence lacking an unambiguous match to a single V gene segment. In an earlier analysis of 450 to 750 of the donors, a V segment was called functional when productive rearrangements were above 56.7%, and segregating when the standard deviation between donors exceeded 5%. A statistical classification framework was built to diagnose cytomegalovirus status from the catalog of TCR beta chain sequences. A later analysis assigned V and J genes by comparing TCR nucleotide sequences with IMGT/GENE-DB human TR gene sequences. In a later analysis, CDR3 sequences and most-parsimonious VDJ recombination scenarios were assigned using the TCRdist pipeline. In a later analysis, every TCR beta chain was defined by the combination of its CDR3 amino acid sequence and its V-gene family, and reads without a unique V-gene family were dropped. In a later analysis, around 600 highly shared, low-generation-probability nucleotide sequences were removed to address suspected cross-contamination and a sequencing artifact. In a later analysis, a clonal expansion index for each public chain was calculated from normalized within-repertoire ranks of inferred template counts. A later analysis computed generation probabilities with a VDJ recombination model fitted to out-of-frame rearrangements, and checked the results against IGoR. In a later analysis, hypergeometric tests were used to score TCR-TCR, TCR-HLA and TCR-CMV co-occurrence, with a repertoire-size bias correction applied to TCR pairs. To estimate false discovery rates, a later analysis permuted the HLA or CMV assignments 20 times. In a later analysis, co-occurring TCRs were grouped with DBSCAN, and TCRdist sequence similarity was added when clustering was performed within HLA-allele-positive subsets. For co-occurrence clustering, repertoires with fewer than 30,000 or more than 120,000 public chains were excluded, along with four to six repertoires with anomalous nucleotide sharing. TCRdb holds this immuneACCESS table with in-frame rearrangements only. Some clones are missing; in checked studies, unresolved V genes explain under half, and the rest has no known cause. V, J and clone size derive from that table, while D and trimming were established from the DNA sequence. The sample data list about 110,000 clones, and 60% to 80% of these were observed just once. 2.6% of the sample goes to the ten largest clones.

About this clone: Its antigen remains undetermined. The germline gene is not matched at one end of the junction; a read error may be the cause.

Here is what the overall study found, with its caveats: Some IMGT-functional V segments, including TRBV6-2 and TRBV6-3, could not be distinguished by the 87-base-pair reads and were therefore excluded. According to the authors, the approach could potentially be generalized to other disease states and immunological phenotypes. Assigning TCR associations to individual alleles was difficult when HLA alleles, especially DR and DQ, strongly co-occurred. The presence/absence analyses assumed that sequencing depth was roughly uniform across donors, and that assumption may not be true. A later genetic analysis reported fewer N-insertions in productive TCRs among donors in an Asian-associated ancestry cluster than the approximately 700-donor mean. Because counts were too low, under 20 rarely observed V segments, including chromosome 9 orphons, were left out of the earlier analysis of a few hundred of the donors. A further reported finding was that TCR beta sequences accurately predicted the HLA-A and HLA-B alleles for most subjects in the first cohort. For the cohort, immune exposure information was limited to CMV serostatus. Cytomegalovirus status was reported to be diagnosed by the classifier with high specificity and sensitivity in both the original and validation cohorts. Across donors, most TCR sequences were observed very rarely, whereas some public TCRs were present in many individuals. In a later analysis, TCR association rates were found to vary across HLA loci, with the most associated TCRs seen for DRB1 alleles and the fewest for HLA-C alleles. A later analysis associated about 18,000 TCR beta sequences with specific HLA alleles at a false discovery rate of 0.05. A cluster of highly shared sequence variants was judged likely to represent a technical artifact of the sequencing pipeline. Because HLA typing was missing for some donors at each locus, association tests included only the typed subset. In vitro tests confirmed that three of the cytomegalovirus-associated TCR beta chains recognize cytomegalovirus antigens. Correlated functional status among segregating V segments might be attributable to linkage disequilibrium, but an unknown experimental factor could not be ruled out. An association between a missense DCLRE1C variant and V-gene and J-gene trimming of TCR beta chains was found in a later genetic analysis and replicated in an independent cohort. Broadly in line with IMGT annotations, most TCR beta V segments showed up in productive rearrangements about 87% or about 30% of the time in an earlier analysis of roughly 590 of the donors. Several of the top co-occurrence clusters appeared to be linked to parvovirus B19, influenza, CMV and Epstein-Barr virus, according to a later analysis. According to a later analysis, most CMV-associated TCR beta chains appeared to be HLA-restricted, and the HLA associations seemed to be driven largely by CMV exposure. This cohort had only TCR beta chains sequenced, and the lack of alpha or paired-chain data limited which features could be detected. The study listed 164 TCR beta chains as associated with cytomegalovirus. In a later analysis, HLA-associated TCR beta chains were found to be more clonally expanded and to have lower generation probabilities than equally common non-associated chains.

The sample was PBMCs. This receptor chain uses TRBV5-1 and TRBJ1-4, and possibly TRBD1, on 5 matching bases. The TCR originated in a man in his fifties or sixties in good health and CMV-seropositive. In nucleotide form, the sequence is TGCGCCAGCAGGGAGCGTGGGGCAACTAATAAAAAACTGTTTTTT. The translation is CASRERGATNKKLFF.